This T cell receptor beta chain was sequenced for a study of cytomegalovirus exposure and HLA in healthy donors. As for the study in general: Researchers previously reported finding just under 120 million unique TCR beta sequences from around 200 million T cells. Of 300 to 450 genotyped donors, more than 75% clustered with self-reported Caucasian donors. Points from the study as a whole: Reportedly, a later analysis found an Asian-associated ancestry cluster had fewer N-insertions than the approximately 640-donor mean. Per published accounts, TCR beta sequences correctly predicted the HLA-A and HLA-B alleles of most subjects.

V dropped 4 bases and J dropped 5; count of bases not matched to a gene: 6. Germline-derived CDR1 and CDR2 are SGHRS and YFSETQ. The CDR3 covers 14 residues. Comments on this clone: Its antigen is not identified.

Primers for the PCR totalled 60 Vbeta and 13 Jbeta. Sequenced by immunoSEQ multiplex PCR; TCRdb stores in-frame clones only, minus some. This table holds 90,000 to 150,000 clones, about 73% found once. The V and J genes are TRBV5-1 and TRBJ1-5; 7 bases match TRBD1. The sequencing sample was made of PBMCs. The origin of this receptor is a woman aged 40-49 years in good health and CMV-seropositive. CDR3 sequence reads: CASSPTGYDQPQHF. The DNA for the CDR3 is TGCGCCAGCAGCCCGACAGGGTACGATCAGCCCCAGCATTTT.